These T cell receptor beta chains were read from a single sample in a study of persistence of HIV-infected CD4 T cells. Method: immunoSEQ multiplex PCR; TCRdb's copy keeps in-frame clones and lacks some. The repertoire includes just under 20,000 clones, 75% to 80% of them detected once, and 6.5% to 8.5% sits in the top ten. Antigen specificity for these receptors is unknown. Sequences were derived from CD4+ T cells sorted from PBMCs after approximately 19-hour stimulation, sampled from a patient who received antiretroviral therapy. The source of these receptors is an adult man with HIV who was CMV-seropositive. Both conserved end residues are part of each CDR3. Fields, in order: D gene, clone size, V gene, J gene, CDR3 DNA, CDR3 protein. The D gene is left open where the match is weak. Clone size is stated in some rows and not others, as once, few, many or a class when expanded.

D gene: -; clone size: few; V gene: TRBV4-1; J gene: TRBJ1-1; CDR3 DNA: TGCGCCAGCAGCCAAGAAACTCTGAACACTGAAGCTTTCTTT; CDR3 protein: CASSQETLNTEAFF
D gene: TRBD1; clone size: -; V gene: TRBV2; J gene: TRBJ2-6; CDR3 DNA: TGTGCCAGCAGAAGGGGGCTAGGGGCCAACGTCCTGACTTTC; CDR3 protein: CASRRGLGANVLTF
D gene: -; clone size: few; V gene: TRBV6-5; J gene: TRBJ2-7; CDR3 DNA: TGTGCCAGCAGTTACTCGGGGGGTAACTACGAGCAGTACTTC; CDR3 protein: CASSYSGGNYEQYF
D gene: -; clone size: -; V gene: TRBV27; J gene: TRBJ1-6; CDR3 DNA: TGTGCCAGCAGTTTGAACAGGAAGCCACCCCTCCACTTT; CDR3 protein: CASSLNRKPPLHF
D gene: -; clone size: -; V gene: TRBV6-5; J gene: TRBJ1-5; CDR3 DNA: TGTGCCAGCAGCCTAGCCACCGACGAGCAGCCCCAGCATTTT; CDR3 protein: CASSLATDEQPQHF
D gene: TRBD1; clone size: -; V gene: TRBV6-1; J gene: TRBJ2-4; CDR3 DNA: TGTGCCAGCAGTGGACAGGGGGCGGTGGCCAAAAACATTCAGTACTTC; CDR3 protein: CASSGQGAVAKNIQYF
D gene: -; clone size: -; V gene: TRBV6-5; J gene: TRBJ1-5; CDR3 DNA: TGTGCCAGCAGTTACAGCCTTAAGGGGTTAGGACAGCCCCAGCATTTT; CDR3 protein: CASSYSLKGLGQPQHF
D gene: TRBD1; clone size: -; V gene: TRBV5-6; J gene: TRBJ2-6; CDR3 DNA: TGTGCCAGCAGCTTAGTACAGGGGTCTGGGGCCAACGTCCTGACTTTC; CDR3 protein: CASSLVQGSGANVLTF
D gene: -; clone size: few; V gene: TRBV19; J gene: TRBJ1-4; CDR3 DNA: TGTGCCACCTCCCGGGCCCCGTCAGATGAAAAACTGTTTTTT; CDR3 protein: CATSRAPSDEKLFF
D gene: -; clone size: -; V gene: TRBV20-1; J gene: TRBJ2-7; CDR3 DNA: TGCAGTGCTACGGGGTCCGAGCAGTACTTC; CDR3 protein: CSATGSEQYF
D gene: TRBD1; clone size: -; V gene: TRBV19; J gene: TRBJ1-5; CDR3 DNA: TGTGCCAGTAGGCAAACAGGGGTCAATCAGCCCCAGCATTTT; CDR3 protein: CASRQTGVNQPQHF
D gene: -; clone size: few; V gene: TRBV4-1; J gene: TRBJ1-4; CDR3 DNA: TGCGCCAGCAGCCAGGGACCTTTAGCCTCAACTAATGAAAAACTGTTTTTT; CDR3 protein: CASSQGPLASTNEKLFF
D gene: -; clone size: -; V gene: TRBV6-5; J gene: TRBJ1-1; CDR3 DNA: TGTGCCAGCAGTAGACTTGATCCGGCCACTGAAGCTTTCTTT; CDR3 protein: CASSRLDPATEAFF
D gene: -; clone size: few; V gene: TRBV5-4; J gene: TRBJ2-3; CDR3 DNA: TGTGCCAGCAGCCCCCTGGAGCCTAGCGCGGATACGCAGTATTTT; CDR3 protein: CASSPLEPSADTQYF
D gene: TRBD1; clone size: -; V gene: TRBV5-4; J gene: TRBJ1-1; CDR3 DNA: TGTGCCAGCAGCCCATGGACAGGGACGGCCACTGAAGCTTTCTTT; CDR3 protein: CASSPWTGTATEAFF
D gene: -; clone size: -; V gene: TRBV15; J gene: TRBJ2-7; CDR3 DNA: TGTGCCACCAGCAGAGATCGGATAGGGGCGGGATCCTACGAGCAGTACTTC; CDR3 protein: CATSRDRIGAGSYEQYF
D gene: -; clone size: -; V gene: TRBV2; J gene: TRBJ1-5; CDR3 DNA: TGTGCCAGCAGTGCAGGAACACTCGATCAGCCCCAGCATTTT; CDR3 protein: CASSAGTLDQPQHF
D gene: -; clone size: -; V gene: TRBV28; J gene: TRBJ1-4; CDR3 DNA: TGTGCCAGCAGTTTAAGGGCGAACGATGAAAAACTGTTTTTT; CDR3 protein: CASSLRANDEKLFF
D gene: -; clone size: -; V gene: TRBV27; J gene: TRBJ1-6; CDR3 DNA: TGTGCCAGCAGTTTATTCACGGGGGAATCACCCCTCCACTTT; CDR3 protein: CASSLFTGESPLHF
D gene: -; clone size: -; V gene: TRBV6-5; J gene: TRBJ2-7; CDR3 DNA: TGTGCCAGCAGTACGACAGGGCGGGGCGAGCAGTACTTC; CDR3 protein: CASSTTGRGEQYF
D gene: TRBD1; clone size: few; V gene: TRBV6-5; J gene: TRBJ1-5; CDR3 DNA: TGTGCCAGCAGTTTCACGGGACAGAGCAATCAGCCCCAGCATTTT; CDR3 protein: CASSFTGQSNQPQHF
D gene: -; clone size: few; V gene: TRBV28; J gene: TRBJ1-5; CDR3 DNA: TGTGCCAGCAGTTTTAAGGTTTTTCAGCCCCAGCATTTT; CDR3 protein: CASSFKVFQPQHF
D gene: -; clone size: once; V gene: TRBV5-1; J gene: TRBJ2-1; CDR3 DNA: TGCGCCAGCAGCTTCAGGACTCCAAACAATGAGCAGTTCTTC; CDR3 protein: CASSFRTPNNEQFF